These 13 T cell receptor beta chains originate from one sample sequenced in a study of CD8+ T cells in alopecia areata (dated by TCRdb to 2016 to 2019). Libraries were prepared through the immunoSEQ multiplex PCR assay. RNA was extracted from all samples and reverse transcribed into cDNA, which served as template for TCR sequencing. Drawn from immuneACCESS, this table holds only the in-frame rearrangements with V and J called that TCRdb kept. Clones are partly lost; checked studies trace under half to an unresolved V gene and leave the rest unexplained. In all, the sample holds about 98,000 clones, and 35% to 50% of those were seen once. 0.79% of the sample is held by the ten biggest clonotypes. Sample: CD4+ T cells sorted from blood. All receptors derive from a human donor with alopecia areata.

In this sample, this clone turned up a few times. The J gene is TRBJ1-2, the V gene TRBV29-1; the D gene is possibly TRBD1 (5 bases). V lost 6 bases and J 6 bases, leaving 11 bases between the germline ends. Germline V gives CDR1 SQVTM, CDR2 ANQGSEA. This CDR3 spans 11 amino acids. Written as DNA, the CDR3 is TGCAGCGTCAGACAGACCAATGGCTACACCTTC. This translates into CSVRQTNGYTF.

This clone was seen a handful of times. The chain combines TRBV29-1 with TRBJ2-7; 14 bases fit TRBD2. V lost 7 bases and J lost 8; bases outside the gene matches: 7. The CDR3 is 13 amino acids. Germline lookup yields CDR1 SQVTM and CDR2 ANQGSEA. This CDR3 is CSAPGLAGEKQYF. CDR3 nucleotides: TGCAGCGCCCCGGGACTAGCGGGGGAAAAGCAGTACTTC.

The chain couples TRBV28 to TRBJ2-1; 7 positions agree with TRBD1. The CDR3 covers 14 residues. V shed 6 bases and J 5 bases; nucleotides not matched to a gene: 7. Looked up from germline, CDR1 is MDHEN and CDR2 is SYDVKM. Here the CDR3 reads CASSTPGQHNEQFF. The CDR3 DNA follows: TGTGCCAGCAGCACGCCGGGACAGCACAATGAGCAGTTCTTC.

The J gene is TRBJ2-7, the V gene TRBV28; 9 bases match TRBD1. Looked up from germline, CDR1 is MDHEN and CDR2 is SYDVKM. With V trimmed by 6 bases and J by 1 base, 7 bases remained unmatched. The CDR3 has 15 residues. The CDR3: CASSRPGTGSYEQYF. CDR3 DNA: TGTGCCAGCAGCCGGCCCGGGACAGGGTCCTACGAGCAGTACTTC.

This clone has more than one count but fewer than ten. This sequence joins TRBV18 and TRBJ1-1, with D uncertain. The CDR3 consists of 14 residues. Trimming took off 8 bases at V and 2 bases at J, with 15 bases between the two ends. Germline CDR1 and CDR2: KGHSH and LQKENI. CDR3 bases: TGTGCCAGCACGACAACGATGGGAAACACTGAAGCTTTCTTT. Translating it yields CASTTTMGNTEAFF.

In DNA form, the CDR3 reads TGCAGCGTAGTCATTTCCTTGAACACTGAAGCTTTCTTT. Amino acids: CSVVISLNTEAFF. The gene calls are TRBV29-1 and TRBJ1-1; D remains ambiguous. Germline CDR1 and CDR2: SQVTM and ANQGSEA. The CDR3 is 13 residues long. V was shortened by 6 bases and J by 0 bases, with 11 bases between the two germline ends.

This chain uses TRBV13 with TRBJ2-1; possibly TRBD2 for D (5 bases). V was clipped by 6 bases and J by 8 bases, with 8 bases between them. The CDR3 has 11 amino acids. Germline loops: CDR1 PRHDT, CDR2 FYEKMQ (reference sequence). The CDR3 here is CASRRRDEQFF. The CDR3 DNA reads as TGTGCCAGCAGGAGGCGGGATGAGCAGTTCTTC.

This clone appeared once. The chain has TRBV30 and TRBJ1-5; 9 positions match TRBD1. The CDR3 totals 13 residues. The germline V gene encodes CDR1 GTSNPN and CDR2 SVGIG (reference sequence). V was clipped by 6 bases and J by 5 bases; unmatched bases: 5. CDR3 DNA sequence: TGTGCCTGTAACAGGGGGCTAGATCAGCCCCAGCATTTT. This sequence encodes CACNRGLDQPQHF.

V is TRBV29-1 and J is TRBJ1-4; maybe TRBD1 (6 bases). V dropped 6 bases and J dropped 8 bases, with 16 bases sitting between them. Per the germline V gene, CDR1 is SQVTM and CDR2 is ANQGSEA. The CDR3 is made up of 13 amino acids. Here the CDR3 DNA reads TGCAGCGTCCGACGGGGGGCTGGAGAAAAACTGTTTTTT. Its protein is CSVRRGAGEKLFF.

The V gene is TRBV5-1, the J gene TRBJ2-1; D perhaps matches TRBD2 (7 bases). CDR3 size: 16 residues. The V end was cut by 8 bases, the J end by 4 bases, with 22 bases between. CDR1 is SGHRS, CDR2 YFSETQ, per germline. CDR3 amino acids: CASQLGGPGVYNEQFF. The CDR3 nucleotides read TGCGCCAGTCAACTCGGGGGGCCGGGTGTGTACAATGAGCAGTTCTTC.

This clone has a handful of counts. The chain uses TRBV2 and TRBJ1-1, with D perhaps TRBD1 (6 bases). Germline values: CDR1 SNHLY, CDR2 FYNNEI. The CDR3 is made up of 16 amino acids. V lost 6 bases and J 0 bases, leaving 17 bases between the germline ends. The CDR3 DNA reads TGTGCCAGCAGCAAGGGGGGGCTTCCGATGAACACTGAAGCTTTCTTT. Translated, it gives CASSKGGLPMNTEAFF.

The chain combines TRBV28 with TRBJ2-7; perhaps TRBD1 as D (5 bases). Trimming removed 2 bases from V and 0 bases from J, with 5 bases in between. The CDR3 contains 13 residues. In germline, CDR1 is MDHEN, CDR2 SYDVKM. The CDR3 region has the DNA TGTGCCAGCAGTTTACAGGGCTCCTACGAGCAGTACTTC. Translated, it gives CASSLQGSYEQYF. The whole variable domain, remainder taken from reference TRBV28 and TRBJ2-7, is DVKVTQSSRYLVKRTGEKVFLECVQDMDHENMFWYRQDPGLGLRLIYFSYDVKMKEKGDIPEGYSVSREKKERFSLILESASTNQTSMYLCASSLQGSYEQYFGPGTRLTVT.

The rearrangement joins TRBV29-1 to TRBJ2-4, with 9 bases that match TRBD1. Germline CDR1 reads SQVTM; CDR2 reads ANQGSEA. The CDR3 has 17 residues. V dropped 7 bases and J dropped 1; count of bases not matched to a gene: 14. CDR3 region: CSGKTGTGTRAKNIQYF. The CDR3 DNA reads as TGCAGCGGAAAAACCGGGACAGGGACTCGCGCCAAAAACATTCAGTACTTC.